The source of this T cell receptor (beta chain) is a study of cytomegalovirus exposure and HLA in healthy donors (dated by TCRdb to about 2017). With regard to the full study: According to a later analysis, one platform produced both the 110 or so validation repertoires and the 550 to 800 repertoires of the first cohort. The study was designed to test whether signatures of past pathogen exposure could be identified by cataloging public T cell receptors. A separate validation cohort of approximately 130 different subjects was used in addition to the roughly 670-subject first cohort. The study combined high-throughput TCR immunosequencing, statistical association of individual TCRs with disease status, and machine learning to predict cytomegalovirus infection status.

This clone was seen only once. Its antigen is currently not known. No qualities accompany the bases; no much larger clone lies one base away. Overall study results and their limits: Cytomegalovirus status was reported to be diagnosed by the classifier with high specificity and sensitivity in both the original and validation cohorts. Most TCR sequences were seen in very few donors, while some public TCRs were found in many individuals. The study gave a list of 150 to 200 TCR beta chains associated with cytomegalovirus. Of the cluster scores, about 94% were above 0 in a later analysis, which found that TCRs clustered in the first cohort also tended to co-occur in the 120 or so validation repertoires. A few of the identified cytomegalovirus-associated TCR beta chains were confirmed in vitro to be specific for cytomegalovirus antigens. A later analysis lacked HLA typing for the validation cohort, so it scored co-occurrence in that cohort across all 120 or so repertoires. According to the authors, the approach could potentially be generalized to other disease states and immunological phenotypes.

Separate from the approximately 700-subject first cohort, the validation cohort of more than 90 subjects was the group to which the donors belonged. The library was built by means of the immunoSEQ multiplex PCR assay. Concerning the study's data processing: A statistical classification framework was developed to diagnose cytomegalovirus status using the catalog of TCR beta chain sequences. TCRdb retrieved this table from immuneACCESS and kept in-frame rearrangements only. Not all clones are present; in checked studies, unresolved V genes account for under half, and no reason is known for the remainder. Clone size and the V and J calls come from that table; the DNA yielded D and trimming. Counted in this sample were more than 110,000 clones; roughly four fifths of them appeared once. Jointly, the top ten make up 1.4% to 1.5% of the sample. As encoded in the germline V gene, CDR1 is SGHRS while CDR2 is YFSETQ. From the cysteine through the phenylalanine, the CDR3 covers 15 amino acids. The DNA shown is the 45-base CDR3, in frame from base 1. Germline trimming amounts to 3 bases on V and 2 bases on J, with 5 as the count of junction bases outside the gene matches.

The rearranged segments are TRBV5-1 and TRBJ2-3; the junction holds 8 bases that match TRBD2. Sequencing was done on a sample of PBMCs. This receptor was obtained from a woman in her 30s in good health and CMV-seronegative. The CDR3 protein: CASSSGGTATDTQYF. In nucleotide form, the sequence is TGCGCCAGCAGCTCGGGAGGGACCGCCACAGATACGCAGTATTTT.